This T cell receptor (beta chain) was obtained from a study of OX40 agonist ivuxolimab in advanced cancers. Study-level results: By week 6 at 0.1 to 3.0 mg/kg, blood CD4+ and CD8+ T cells had expanded clonally. Researchers did not determine the expanded peripheral T cells' antigen specificity.

TCRdb's copy holds only in-frame clones and misses some; the assay was immunoSEQ multiplex PCR. There are around 69,000 clones in the sample; 80% to 90% occur only once, and approximately 4% lies in the top ten. The CDR3 sequence is 13 residues long. The V segment lost 3 bases and the J segment 4 bases; nucleotides outside the gene matches: 1. Germline V lookup: CDR1 SGHNT, CDR2 YENEEA. Turning to this clone: The target antigen is unknown.

Here the sequenced sample was CD4+ or CD8+ T cells sorted from blood, taken in a trial of the OX40 agonist ivuxolimab. The chain couples TRBV11-3 to TRBJ1-1; 8 nucleotides line up with TRBD1. This receptor was identified in an adult with an advanced solid tumor such as melanoma, head and neck, liver or kidney cancer. In nucleotides, the CDR3 is TGTGCCAGCAGCTTTACAGGGGGCACTGAAGCTTTCTTT. Translating it yields CASSFTGGTEAFF.